The 20 T cell receptor beta chains below were found in one sample sequenced in a study of cytomegalovirus exposure and HLA in healthy donors. PCR employed 60 Vbeta and 13 Jbeta primers. Generated by immunoSEQ multiplex PCR, the TCRdb table keeps only in-frame clones and is missing some. The sample lists about 120,000 clones, about 80% occurring once. Sequencing was performed on PBMCs. The receptors originated from a man in his 60s in good health and CMV-seropositive.

This chain joins TRBV5-6 and TRBJ2-3; D is perhaps TRBD2 (5 bases). V shed 4 bases and J shed 0 bases, with 9 bases lying between them. The CDR3 is made up of 14 amino acids. The germline V gene encodes CDR1 SGHDT and CDR2 YYEEEE. The CDR3 spells CASSRGISTDTQYF. CDR3 sequence (DNA): TGTGCCAGCAGCCGGGGTATCAGCACAGATACGCAGTATTTT.

This clone was counted ten times or more. This chain uses TRBV10-1 with TRBJ1-6; no clear D. Per the germline V gene, CDR1 is WNHNN and CDR2 is SYGVQD (reference sequence). V was clipped by 4 bases and J by 7 bases, with 8 bases between them. The CDR3 has 13 residues. For the CDR3, the DNA is TGCGCCAGCAGTGTAACAGTAAATTCACCCCTCCACTTT. Protein: CASSVTVNSPLHF.

The J gene is TRBJ2-1, the V gene TRBV10-3; 9 nucleotides match TRBD2. The CDR3 spans 16 residues. Trimming removed 3 bases from V and 8 bases from J; junction bases left unmatched: 11. Germline V gene lookup returns CDR1 ENHRY and CDR2 SYGVKD. DNA for the CDR3: TGTGCCATCAGTGATCCGGCTAGCGGGGCGGGGCATGAGCAGTTCTTC. Translating gives CAISDPASGAGHEQFF.

CDR3 sequence (DNA): TGTGCCAGCAGTGTGACAGGGGAGGGTGTTCAGCCCCAGCATTTT. Translation: CASSVTGEGVQPQHF. The chain combines TRBV28 with TRBJ1-5; the match to TRBD1 covers 8 bases. The V gene's germline CDR1 is MDHEN and CDR2 SYDVKM. The CDR3 contains 15 residues. V lost 5 bases and J lost 6; bases outside the gene matches: 9.

CDR3 loop: CASSLRGLSYEQYF. The CDR3 DNA reads as TGCGCCAGCAGCTTGAGGGGACTATCCTACGAGCAGTACTTC. The chain combines TRBV5-1 with TRBJ2-7; 7 bases fit TRBD2. The CDR3 is 14 residues long. Germline CDR1 is SGHRS and CDR2 is YFSETQ. V dropped 1 base and J dropped 1; count of bases not matched to a gene: 2.

The table lists this clone with a few counts. The J gene is TRBJ2-5, the V gene TRBV6-1; the match to TRBD1 covers 7 bases. V was clipped by 7 bases and J by 4 bases; unmatched bases: 6. This CDR3 has 13 residues. Germline loops: CDR1 MNHNS, CDR2 SASEGT. The CDR3: CASISYRGETQYF. Here the CDR3 DNA reads TGTGCCAGCATTTCGTACAGGGGAGAGACCCAGTACTTC.

V and J are TRBV29-1 and TRBJ2-2; no clear D. The CDR3 has 14 residues. V lost 6 bases and J lost 3, with 14 bases in between. In germline, CDR1 is SQVTM, CDR2 ANQGSEA. This CDR3 reads CSVIPSDYTGELFF. The DNA of the CDR3 is TGCAGCGTGATCCCGAGCGATTACACCGGGGAGCTGTTTTTT.

The gene calls are TRBV19 and TRBJ1-2, with D possibly being TRBD1 (5 bases). The length of the CDR3 is 17 residues. Trimming removed 6 bases from V and 4 bases from J, with 24 bases in between. The germline CDR1 and CDR2 sequences are LNHDA and SQIVND (reference sequence). Here the CDR3 reads CASSSLTGGSQGYGYTF. The DNA of the CDR3 is TGTGCCAGTAGCAGCCTCACGGGGGGGTCGCAAGGCTATGGCTACACCTTC. Supplemented by reference TRBV19 and TRBJ1-2, the full variable domain reads DGGITQSPKYLFRKEGQNVTLSCEQNLNHDAMYWYRQDPGQGLRLIYYSQIVNDFQKGDIAEGYSVSREKKESFPLTVTSAQKNPTAFYLCASSSLTGGSQGYGYTFGSGTRLTVV.

J is TRBJ1-2 and V is TRBV7-8; a possible D gene is TRBD1 (6 bases). The CDR3 is made up of 13 amino acids. The germline V and J ends were trimmed by 5 bases and 2 bases, with 9 bases remaining between them. Per germline, CDR1 SGHVS and CDR2 FQNEAQ. CDR3 in DNA: TGTGCCAGCAGCCAAGACAGGAACTATGGCTACACCTTC. Translating it yields CASSQDRNYGYTF.

The chain joins TRBV5-1 to TRBJ2-3; 9 positions match TRBD1. Trimming cost V 4 bases and J 2 bases; bases outside gene matches: 14. This CDR3 region has 18 residues. Germline V gene sequence: CDR1 SGHRS, CDR2 YFSETQ. CDR3 region: CASSPKLTGGGLTDTQYF. CDR3 nucleotides: TGCGCCAGCAGCCCAAAATTGACAGGGGGGGGCCTCACAGATACGCAGTATTTT.

As for this clone: Other nucleotide sequences from this sample produce the same CDR3. The chain links TRBV9 to TRBJ2-7; D is perhaps TRBD2 (6 bases). The V end lost 4 bases, the J end lost 2 bases, and 13 bases lay between the germline ends. Per the germline V gene, CDR1 is SGDLS and CDR2 is YYNGEE. The CDR3 runs 14 residues. CDR3 sequence (DNA): TGTGCCAGCAGCCCCGGGCTAGCGCCCTACGAGCAGTACTTC. It specifies CASSPGLAPYEQYF.

The chain combines TRBV6-5 with TRBJ1-6; 8 nucleotides line up with TRBD1. V dropped 5 bases and J dropped 10; count of bases not matched to a gene: 7. CDR1 and CDR2 (germline): MNHEY, SVGAGI. The CDR3 runs 14 residues. Here the CDR3 DNA reads TGTGCCAGCAGTCGCTTGACAGGGGTATCACCCCTCCACTTT. This gives the protein CASSRLTGVSPLHF.

The chain employs TRBV30 and TRBJ2-3; D is undetermined. This CDR3 has 12 amino acids. The V end was cut by 4 bases, the J end by 6 bases, with 11 bases between. CDR1 is GTSNPN, CDR2 SVGIG, per germline (reference sequence). CDR3 sequence: CAWIPRRDTQYF. CDR3 sequence (DNA): TGTGCCTGGATCCCCCGCAGGGATACGCAGTATTTT.

The chain employs TRBV18 and TRBJ1-5; D might be TRBD1 (5 bases). The CDR3 has 14 amino acids. Germline V CDR1 and CDR2: KGHSH, LQKENI. V was clipped by 3 bases and J by 9 bases, with 15 bases between them. The CDR3 reads CASSPDSVAGPQHF. CDR3 bases: TGTGCCAGCTCACCCGACAGCGTAGCCGGGCCCCAGCATTTT.

The chain carries TRBV2 and TRBJ2-5; 10 positions match TRBD2. The better agreement between TRBJ2-7 and the DNA end casts doubt on the J call. Germline values: CDR1 SNHLY, CDR2 FYNNEI. The CDR3 loop spans 15 amino acids. The CDR3 loop reads CASSESSGGSYEQYF. In nucleotides, the CDR3 is TGTGCCAGCAGTGAATCTAGCGGGGGCTCCTACGAGCAGTACTTC.

This sequence joins TRBV29-1 and TRBJ1-2; 8 positions match TRBD1. V trimming: 6 bases; J trimming: 4 bases; junction bases outside the gene matches: 10. The CDR3 is made up of 14 amino acids. Germline CDR1 SQVTM, CDR2 ANQGSEA. For the CDR3, the DNA is TGCAGCGTCCAAAGGGGCGGGACAGGCTATGGCTACACCTTC. Protein: CSVQRGGTGYGYTF.

The sample holds one count of this clone. The chain combines TRBV29-1 with TRBJ2-7; D not certain. This CDR3 comprises 14 residues. Looked up from germline, CDR1 is SQVTM and CDR2 is ANQGSEA. V was shortened by 6 bases and J by 3 bases, with 18 bases between the two germline ends. CDR3 region: CSVAVSQLGYEQYF. The CDR3 region has the DNA TGCAGCGTCGCGGTGTCCCAGCTGGGCTACGAGCAGTACTTC.

V and J are TRBV25-1 and TRBJ2-5; 11 bases are a match to TRBD2. CDR1 MGHDK and CDR2 SYGVNS come from the germline V gene. The J segment lost 2 bases and the V segment lost 4 bases, leaving 9 bases of the junction unmatched. The CDR3 runs 17 residues. This chain's CDR3 is CASSVSGGAWGQETQYF. CDR3 in DNA: TGTGCCAGCAGTGTTAGCGGGGGGGCCTGGGGTCAAGAGACCCAGTACTTC.

V and J are TRBV7-8 and TRBJ1-5; D uncertain. V gave up 1 base and J gave up 6 bases, with 7 bases separating them. From germline, CDR1 is SGHVS and CDR2 FQNEAQ. The CDR3 is made up of 13 amino acids. The DNA of the CDR3 is TGTGCCAGCAGCTTAGACTTGAGTCAGCCCCAGCATTTT. Its protein product is CASSLDLSQPQHF. The entire variable domain, with the rest obtained from reference TRBV7-8 and TRBJ1-5, is as follows: GAGVSQSPRYKVAKRGQDVALRCDPISGHVSLFWYQQALGQGPEFLTYFQNEAQLDKSGLPSDRFFAERPEGSVSTLKIQRTQQEDSAVYLCASSLDLSQPQHFGDGTRLSIL.

This clone was observed a few times. The V gene is TRBV27, the J gene TRBJ2-3; D is unresolved. V was shortened by 0 bases and J by 1 base, with 8 bases between the two germline ends. The CDR3 sequence is 15 residues long. Germline V gene data show CDR1 as MNHEY and CDR2 as SMNVEV (reference sequence). The CDR3 bases are TGTGCCAGCAGTTTATCGCTGGCCGGCACAGATACGCAGTATTTT. Its protein is CASSLSLAGTDTQYF.